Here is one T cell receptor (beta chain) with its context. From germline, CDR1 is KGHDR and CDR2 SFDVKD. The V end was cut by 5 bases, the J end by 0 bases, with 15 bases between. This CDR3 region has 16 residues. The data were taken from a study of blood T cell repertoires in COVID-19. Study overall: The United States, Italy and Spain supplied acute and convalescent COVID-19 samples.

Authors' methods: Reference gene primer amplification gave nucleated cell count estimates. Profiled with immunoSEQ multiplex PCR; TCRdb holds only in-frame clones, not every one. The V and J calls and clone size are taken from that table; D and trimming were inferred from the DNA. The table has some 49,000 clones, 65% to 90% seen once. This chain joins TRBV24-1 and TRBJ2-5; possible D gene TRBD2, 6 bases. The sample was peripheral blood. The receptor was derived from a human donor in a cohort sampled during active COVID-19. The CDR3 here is CATSAGTGVYQETQYF. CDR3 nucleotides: TGTGCCACCAGTGCGGGAACGGGGGTGTACCAAGAGACCCAGTACTTC.